This T cell receptor (beta chain) emerged from a study of circulating and synovial CD4+ cells in juvenile arthritis. Regarding the study as a whole: Deeper sequencing increased measured overlap with synovial clonotypes.

This CDR3 has 13 residues. V shed 1 base and J shed 6 bases, with 10 bases lying between them. The V gene's germline CDR1 is SGHTA and CDR2 FQGNSA. The assay was immunoSEQ multiplex PCR, and TCRdb's table has in-frame clones only and misses some. The data hold around 32,000 clones, with roughly 96% observed a single time. In the case of this clone: The target antigen is unknown.

Specimen: CD4+ T cells from blood. This sequence joins TRBV7-2 and TRBJ2-7; D not resolved. This sequence was found in a human donor with juvenile idiopathic arthritis. The CDR3 reads CASSLGRVGEQYF. DNA of the CDR3: TGTGCCAGCAGCTTAGGTCGGGTGGGCGAGCAGTACTTC.